This T cell receptor beta chain originates from a study of response to subunit inactivated influenza vaccine. Study-wide results and limits: Authors suggested each seasonal influenza vaccination recruits few new T cells.

In TCRdb, the RT-PCR reads were re-called with MiXCR into one record per CDR3 protein. Of 170,000 or so distinct CDR3 sequences in the sample, about 10% were seen once. The germline CDR1 and CDR2 sequences are SGHTA and FQGNSA. V shed 5 bases and J 8 bases; nucleotides not matched to a gene: 12. The CDR3 length is 17 residues. In this sample, this clonotype turned up a few times. Its antigen is not identified. V and J are TRBV7-2 and TRBJ2-3; TRBD2 matches 14 bases. The material sequenced was CD8+ T cells sorted from PBMCs, taken around 25 months after vaccination. This receptor was obtained from a man aged 45-69 years who received an inactivated influenza vaccine. CDR3 sequence (DNA): TGTGCCAGCAGCCGAGAGACTAGCGGGGGGGCATTGGGTACGCAGTATTTT. This gives the protein CASSRETSGGALGTQYF.